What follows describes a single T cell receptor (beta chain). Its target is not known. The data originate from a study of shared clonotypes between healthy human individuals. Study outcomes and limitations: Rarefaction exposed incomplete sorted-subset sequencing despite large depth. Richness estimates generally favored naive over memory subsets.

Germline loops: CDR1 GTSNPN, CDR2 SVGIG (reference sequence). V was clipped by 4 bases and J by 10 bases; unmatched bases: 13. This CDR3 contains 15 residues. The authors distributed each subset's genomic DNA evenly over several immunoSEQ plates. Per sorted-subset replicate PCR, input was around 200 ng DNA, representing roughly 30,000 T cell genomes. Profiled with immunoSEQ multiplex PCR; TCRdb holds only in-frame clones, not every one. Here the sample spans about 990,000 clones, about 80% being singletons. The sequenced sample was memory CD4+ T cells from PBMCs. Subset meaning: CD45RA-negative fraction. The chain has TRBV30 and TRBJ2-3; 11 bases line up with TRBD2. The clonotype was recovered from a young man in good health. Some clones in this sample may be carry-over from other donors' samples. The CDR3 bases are TGTGCCTGGAACGACCTACTAGCGGGGGACAGGGCGCAGTATTTT. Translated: CAWNDLLAGDRAQYF. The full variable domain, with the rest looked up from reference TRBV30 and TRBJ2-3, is SQTIHQWPATLVQPVGSPLSLECTVEGTSNPNLYWYRQAAGRGLQLLFYSVGIGQISSEVPQNLSASRPQDRQFILSSKKLLLSDSGFYLCAWNDLLAGDRAQYFGPGTRLTVL.